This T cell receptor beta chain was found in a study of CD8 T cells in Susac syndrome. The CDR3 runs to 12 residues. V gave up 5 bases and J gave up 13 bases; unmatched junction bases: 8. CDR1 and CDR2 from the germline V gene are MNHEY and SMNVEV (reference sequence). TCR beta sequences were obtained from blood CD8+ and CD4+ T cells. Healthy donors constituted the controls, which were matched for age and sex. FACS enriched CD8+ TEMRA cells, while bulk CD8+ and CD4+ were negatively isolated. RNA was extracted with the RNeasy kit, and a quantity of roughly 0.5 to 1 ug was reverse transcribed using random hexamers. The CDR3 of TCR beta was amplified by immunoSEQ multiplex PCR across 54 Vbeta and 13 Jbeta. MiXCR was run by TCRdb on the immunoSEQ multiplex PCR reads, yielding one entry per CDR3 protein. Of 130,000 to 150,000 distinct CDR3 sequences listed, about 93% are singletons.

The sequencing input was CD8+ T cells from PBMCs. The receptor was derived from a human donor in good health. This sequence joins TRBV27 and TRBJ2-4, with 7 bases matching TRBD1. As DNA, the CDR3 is TGTGCCAGCAGTCAAGGGGGCCCGACGCAGTACTTC. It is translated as CASSQGGPTQYF.